One sample yielded the 14 T cell receptor beta chains listed below, sequenced in a study of tumor and adjacent non-tumor tissue in lung cancer listed by TCRdb under 2018. RNA was extracted from bulk unsorted tissue and checked for quality with a NanoDrop ND-1000 and an Agilent 2100. The library was produced with multiplex PCR. Sequencing was carried out with an Illumina HiSeq 2500. Following protocols modified from ARM-PCR, the researchers constructed TCRbeta libraries through three rounds of nested PCR with primers (Table S4). The public sequencing data were trimmed at Q25 with fastp and processed into clonotypes with MiXCR by TCRdb, which kept only in-frame beta chains. Rows are unified per CDR3 protein, each entry keeping the most common DNA and genes. The sample data list over 110,000 distinct CDR3 sequences, and roughly 66% of these were observed just once. The ten largest clones represent about 20% of the sample.

The source material was lung tumor tissue. The receptors stem from a man aged 55 to 70 with small cell lung cancer.

The CDR3: CAISWTSGNIGELFF. The CDR3 DNA reads as TGTGCCATTAGTTGGACTAGCGGGAATATCGGGGAGCTGTTTTTT. J is TRBJ2-2 and V is TRBV11-1; 12 bases are shared with TRBD2. Germline-derived CDR1 and CDR2 are SGHAT and FQDESV (reference sequence). The CDR3 totals 15 residues. The ends lost 10 bases at V and 7 bases at J; junction bases unmatched: 10. Based on the CDR3 plus reference TRBV11-1 and TRBJ2-2, the full variable domain is EAEVAQSPRYKITEKSQAVAFWCDPISGHATLYWYRQILGQGPELLVQFQDESVVDDSQLPKDRFSAERLKGVDSTLKIQPAELGDSAMYLCAISWTSGNIGELFFGEGSRLTVL.

A word on this clonotype: One base away lies a much larger clone, so this may be a sequencing read error. This chain connects TRBV6-1 to TRBJ2-1; weak D call: TRBD1 (6 bases). V was shortened by 4 bases and J by 5 bases, with 12 bases between the two germline ends. The CDR3 contains 14 residues. Germline lookup yields CDR1 MNHNS and CDR2 SASEGT. In DNA, the CDR3 is TGTGCCAGCAGTGTCGGACAGTCAAACAATGAGCAGTTCTTC. This gives the protein CASSVGQSNNEQFF.

The CDR3 region has the DNA TGTGCCAGCGTAATATCTAGGGACTACGAGCAGTACGTC. Protein product: CASVISRDYEQYV. The chain couples TRBV6-1 to TRBJ2-7; D not resolved. Germline-derived CDR1 and CDR2 are MNHNS and SASEGT. Between the trimmed V and J ends, which lost 8 bases and 3 bases, there was a span of 14 bases. This CDR3 is built from 13 residues.

Concerning this clonotype: A read error is likely, as this CDR3 ends without the conserved phenylalanine or tryptophan. V and J are TRBV28 and TRBJ1-6; D is ambiguous. Germline V lookup: CDR1 MDHEN, CDR2 SYDVKM. The CDR3 is made up of 15 amino acids. As DNA, the CDR3 is TGTGCTAGCAGTGACATAGCGAACTATAATTCACCCCTCCACCTT. Its protein is CASSDIANYNSPLHL.

For this clonotype: One end of the junction fails to match germline, which may point to a read error. This rearrangement joins TRBV4-2 to TRBJ1-2; D unresolved. The CDR3 is 13 residues long. Germline lookup yields CDR1 LGHNA and CDR2 YNFKEQ. The CDR3 DNA is TGTGCCAGCAGCCAAGACCGGGAATATGACTACACCTTC. This codes for CASSQDREYDYTF.

For this clonotype: A much larger clone lies a single base off, so this may be a read error. The chain combines TRBV20-1 with TRBJ1-1; D uncertain. CDR1 is DFQATT and CDR2 is SNEGSKA in the germline V gene (reference sequence). Trimming left V 6 bases short and J 5 bases short, with 16 bases between. The CDR3 has 13 residues. Written as DNA, the CDR3 is TGCAGTGCCCTCAACCCAGGTGGAACTGAAGCTTTCTTT. Protein product: CSALNPGGTEAFF.

A word on this clonotype: Germline is not matched at one junction end, which may reflect a read error. V and J are TRBV6-6 and TRBJ2-1; 14 bases match TRBD2. This CDR3 region has 20 residues. Germline-derived CDR1 and CDR2 are MNHNY and SVGAGI (reference sequence). DNA for the CDR3: TGTACCAGCAGTGGGTCCCCGGGACTAGCGGGAGTGGTCAGGCTCGATGAGCAGTTCTTC. The encoded protein is CTSSGSPGLAGVVRLDEQFF.

The chain is built from TRBV10-3 and TRBJ2-1; TRBD2 matches at 12 bases. The germline CDR1 and CDR2 sequences are ENHRY and SYGVKD. This CDR3 is 18 amino acids long. The J segment lost 7 bases and the V segment lost 6 bases, leaving 16 bases of the junction unmatched. The CDR3 is CAISHSPLAGGFRNEQFF. The CDR3 coding sequence is TGTGCCATCAGCCATTCCCCTCTAGCGGGAGGGTTCCGAAATGAGCAGTTCTTC.

Concerning this clonotype: The DNA is omitted, as the CDR3 cannot be located on it reliably, and the CDR3 follows TCRdb's listing. The chain employs TRBV11-1 and TRBJ2-2; no check of the table's D call, TRBD1, against the DNA was made. From its first to its last residue, the CDR3 has 16 amino acids. CDR1 SGHAT and CDR2 FQDESV come from the germline V gene (reference sequence). The CDR3 is CASSSQDRVDTGSCFF.

This clonotype was seen a single time. The chain has TRBV18 and TRBJ2-2, with D unresolved. V gave up 6 bases and J gave up 1 base, with 12 bases separating them. Germline-derived CDR1 and CDR2 are KGHSH and LQKENI. CDR3 size: 15 residues. The CDR3 loop is CASSPFNQNTGELFF. CDR3 DNA: TGTGCCAGCTCGCCCTTTAACCAGAACACCGGGGAGCTGTTTTTT.

The gene calls are TRBV7-3 and TRBJ2-1; TRBD1 might be the D (6 bases). Trimming removed 2 bases from V and 10 bases from J, with 18 bases in between. The CDR3 extends over 15 amino acids. Germline V CDR1 and CDR2: SGHTA, FQGTGA. This CDR3 is CASSLDRSGVGEQFF. Here the CDR3 DNA reads TGTGCCAGCAGCTTAGACAGGTCAGGGGTAGGAGAGCAGTTCTTC.

This clonotype was seen a single time. This may be a read error: a much more frequent sequence differs by one nucleotide. The V call is TRBV5-1, the J call TRBJ2-1, with D possibly being TRBD1 (7 bases). The germline CDR1 and CDR2 sequences are SGHRS and YFSETQ. The CDR3 is 15 amino acids. The CDR3 bases are TGCACCAGCAGCCAGGGGGGATCCTCCTACAATGAGCAGTTCTTC. As protein: CTSSQGGSSYNEQFF.

The chain employs TRBV11-1 and TRBJ2-1; 7 bases line up with TRBD2. Germline CDR1 SGHAT, CDR2 FQDESV (reference sequence). This CDR3 has 14 amino acids. The DNA for the CDR3 is TGTTCCAACAGCAAAGGACTAGATAACAATGAGCAGTTCTTC. Encoded protein: CSNSKGLDNNEQFF.

Note on this clonotype: Lacking the conserved final phenylalanine or tryptophan, this CDR3 likely reflects a read error. The chain is built from TRBV6-2 or TRBV6-3 and TRBJ2-7, with D possibly matching TRBD2 (5 bases). The CDR3 consists of 14 residues. The germline V gene has CDR1 MNHEY and CDR2 SVGEGT. V gave up 11 bases and J gave up 7 bases, with 24 bases separating them. The CDR3 DNA reads TGTGCCGGTAAGATAGCGAGAGCCCCTATGGAGCAGTACTTG. Translation: CAGKIARAPMEQYL.